Below are 32 T cell receptor beta chains sequenced from a single sample in a study of shared clonotypes between healthy human individuals. Measured with immunoSEQ multiplex PCR; TCRdb has only the in-frame clones, and not every one. The sample has 2 million to 2.5 million clones, 90% to 95% seen once. What was sequenced was naive CD4+ T cells from PBMCs. The subset here: CD45RA+ positively selected. The receptors stem from a man in his late teens or twenties in good health. Some clones in this sample may be carry-over from other donors' samples.

V gene TRBV27 combines with J gene TRBJ1-2; 9 nucleotides align to TRBD1. The CDR3 is 16 amino acids. Per germline, CDR1 MNHEY and CDR2 SMNVEV (reference sequence). The trim removed 5 bases at V and 5 bases at J, leaving 12 bases unmatched. As DNA, the CDR3 is TGTGCCAGCAGTGCCGGGACAGGGCGGTGGGGTTATGGCTACACCTTC. This translates into CASSAGTGRWGYGYTF.

CDR3 nucleotide sequence: TGCGCCAGCAGCCAAGAAAGGGGAGATCGAGCTTTCTTT. It specifies CASSQERGDRAFF. This sequence joins TRBV4-1 and TRBJ1-1; weak D call: TRBD1 (5 bases). This CDR3 has 13 residues. CDR1 MGHRA and CDR2 YSYEKL come from the germline V gene. Trimming removed 0 bases from V and 10 bases from J, with 12 bases in between.

The chain links TRBV6-6 to TRBJ2-3; D may be TRBD2 (5 bases). This CDR3 has 14 residues. V was trimmed by 8 bases and J by 1 base, leaving 13 bases between them. From germline, CDR1 is MNHNY and CDR2 SVGAGI (reference sequence). The CDR3 DNA follows: TGTGCCAGCGTGGAGGTTGGTCGCACAGATACGCAGTATTTT. Protein: CASVEVGRTDTQYF.

About this clone: In the same sample, other DNA sequences code for this CDR3. V usage is TRBV18 and J usage is TRBJ1-2, with 8 bases aligning to TRBD1. This CDR3 contains 15 residues. Trimming at V came to 3 bases and at J to 3 bases, leaving 6 bases not matched to a gene. The germline gives CDR1 KGHSH, CDR2 LQKENI. CDR3 loop: CASSPGQGAHYGYTF. CDR3 coding DNA: TGTGCCAGCTCACCTGGCCAGGGGGCGCACTATGGCTACACCTTC.

This clone showed up just once. This sequence joins TRBV14 and TRBJ2-7, with 10 positions matching TRBD1. Germline CDR1 and CDR2: SGHDN and FVKESK. Trimming removed 3 bases from V and 8 bases from J; junction bases left unmatched: 10. The CDR3 sequence is 15 residues long. CDR3 residues: CASSHRGDRGLQQYF. The CDR3 region has the DNA TGTGCCAGCAGCCATCGTGGGGACAGGGGCCTTCAGCAGTACTTC.

The sample holds one count of this clone. This sample also contains other DNA sequences that code for the same CDR3. This sequence joins TRBV5-1 and TRBJ2-3; D is uncertain. With 4 bases removed from V and 5 bases from J, the gap between germline ends came to 8 bases. The germline V gene has CDR1 SGHRS and CDR2 YFSETQ. The CDR3 loop spans 12 amino acids. This chain's CDR3 is CASSVPEDTQYF. The CDR3 region has the DNA TGCGCCAGCAGCGTCCCCGAAGATACGCAGTATTTT. Using reference TRBV5-1 and TRBJ2-3 for the parts outside the CDR3, the full variable domain is KAGVTQTPRYLIKTRGQQVTLSCSPISGHRSVSWYQQTPGQGLQFLFEYFSETQRNKGNFPGRFSGRQFSNSRSEMNVSTLELGDSALYLCASSVPEDTQYFGPGTRLTVL.

V is TRBV28 and J is TRBJ2-7; possibly TRBD1 for D (6 bases). Deletions cut 3 bases from V and 2 bases from J, with 11 bases between. CDR1 and CDR2 from the germline V gene are MDHEN and SYDVKM. The CDR3 contains 14 residues. The CDR3 here is CASSFLQGTYEQYF. As DNA, the CDR3 is TGTGCCAGCAGTTTCCTACAGGGCACCTACGAGCAGTACTTC.

V usage is TRBV10-1 and J usage is TRBJ2-7, with 7 bases identical to TRBD1. Losses at the gene ends were 6 bases for V and 3 bases for J; bases not matched to a gene: 17. CDR3 length: 17 residues. In germline, CDR1 is WNHNN, CDR2 SYGVQD (reference sequence). The CDR3, as DNA: TGCGCCAGCAGCCCCCGGAAGGGAAGGGGGCTCCGCTACGAGCAGTACTTC. This sequence encodes CASSPRKGRGLRYEQYF.

This rearrangement joins TRBV9 to TRBJ2-2, with D hard to call. CDR3 length equals 16 residues. Germline V gene lookup returns CDR1 SGDLS and CDR2 YYNGEE. V lost 4 bases and J 4 bases, leaving 17 bases between the germline ends. The CDR3 region has the DNA TGTGCCAGCAGCCCGTTGGGGTCGTTCGCCACCGGGGAGCTGTTTTTT. It yields the protein CASSPLGSFATGELFF.

The chain couples TRBV9 to TRBJ2-1; possible D gene TRBD1, 5 bases. CDR3 length: 14 amino acids. V lost 1 base and J lost 8, with 13 bases in between. Germline loops: CDR1 SGDLS, CDR2 YYNGEE. The DNA of the CDR3 is TGTGCCAGCAGCGTAAGCTCATGGGGCGATGAGCAGTTCTTC. Its protein is CASSVSSWGDEQFF.

This chain uses TRBV5-1 with TRBJ1-3; 7 nucleotides line up with TRBD1. The germline gives CDR1 SGHRS, CDR2 YFSETQ. The ends lost 4 bases at V and 8 bases at J; junction bases unmatched: 9. The CDR3 is 14 amino acids. As DNA, the CDR3 is TGCGCCAGCAGCCCAGGGACAGCTTGGGACACCATATATTTT. This translates into CASSPGTAWDTIYF.

The gene calls are TRBV7-6 and TRBJ2-1; maybe TRBD2 (5 bases). CDR3 length: 13 amino acids. V was clipped by 6 bases and J by 15 bases, with 21 bases between them. The germline V gene has CDR1 SGHVS and CDR2 FNYEAQ. The CDR3 sequence is CASSRGLAARGFF. The CDR3 nucleotides are TGTGCCAGCAGTCGAGGGCTAGCCGCCCGAGGGTTCTTC.

CDR3 amino acids: CAWTGGAGKSTDTQYF. The DNA of the CDR3 is TGTGCCTGGACGGGCGGGGCAGGGAAGAGCACAGATACGCAGTATTTT. This chain connects TRBV30 to TRBJ2-3; D possibly corresponds to TRBD2 (6 bases). In germline, CDR1 is GTSNPN, CDR2 SVGIG (reference sequence). Between the trimmed V and J ends, which lost 4 bases and 0 bases, there was a span of 17 bases. This CDR3 has 16 amino acids.

This clone was found once. J is TRBJ2-7 and V is TRBV5-1, with D tentatively TRBD1 (5 bases). The CDR3 contains 15 residues. The germline V and J ends were trimmed by 0 bases and 1 base, with 11 bases remaining between them. The germline CDR1 and CDR2 sequences are SGHRS and YFSETQ. The CDR3 sequence is CASSLGTSLSYEQYF. DNA for the CDR3: TGCGCCAGCAGCTTGGGGACAAGTTTGTCCTACGAGCAGTACTTC.

The chain uses TRBV5-1 and TRBJ2-2; perhaps TRBD2 as D (6 bases). Trimming took 4 bases from V and 4 from J, leaving 14 bases between them. Germline loops: CDR1 SGHRS, CDR2 YFSETQ. The CDR3 runs 15 residues. The CDR3 nucleotides are TGCGCCAGCAGCCCCACAAGCGGGCTCACCGGGGAGCTGTTTTTT. It is translated as CASSPTSGLTGELFF.

The chain carries TRBV5-8 and TRBJ2-5; D perhaps matches TRBD1 (7 bases). V lost 3 bases and J 3 bases, leaving 18 bases between the germline ends. Per the germline V gene, CDR1 is SGHTS and CDR2 is YDEGEE. The CDR3 runs 16 residues. The CDR3 sequence: CASSSEGATGKETQYF. In DNA form, the CDR3 reads TGTGCCAGCAGCTCGGAGGGGGCGACAGGGAAAGAGACCCAGTACTTC. The whole variable domain, filled in from reference TRBV5-8 and TRBJ2-5, reads EAGVTQSPTHLIKTRGQQATLRCSPISGHTSVYWYQQALGLGLQFLLWYDEGEERNRGNFPPRFSGRQFPNYSSELNVNALELEDSALYLCASSSEGATGKETQYFGPGTRLLVL.

Comments on this clone: Other DNA sequences in this specimen translate into the identical CDR3. The rearrangement uses TRBV28 and TRBJ1-5; 7 bases are shared with TRBD1. This CDR3 spans 15 amino acids. The trim removed 5 bases at V and 5 bases at J, leaving 9 bases unmatched. Per germline, CDR1 MDHEN and CDR2 SYDVKM. The CDR3 spells CASSPRQGWDQPQHF. CDR3 coding DNA: TGTGCCAGCAGTCCCCGACAGGGATGGGATCAGCCCCAGCATTTT.

This sequence joins TRBV13 and TRBJ1-2; 8 positions match TRBD1. Germline V CDR1 and CDR2: PRHDT, FYEKMQ (reference sequence). CDR3 length: 14 amino acids. J gave up 7 bases and V 5 bases, and 9 bases lay outside the gene matches. In nucleotides, the CDR3 is TGTGCCAGCAGCCTCCCGGACAGGGAGGCTGGCTACACCTTC. The encoded protein is CASSLPDREAGYTF. Looking up the rest from reference TRBV13 and TRBJ1-2 gives the full variable domain: AAGVIQSPRHLIKEKRETATLKCYPIPRHDTVYWYQQGPGQDPQFLISFYEKMQSDKGSIPDRFSAQQFSDYHSELNMSSLELGDSALYFCASSLPDREAGYTFGSGTRLTVV.

The chain employs TRBV7-9 and TRBJ1-4, with 8 bases aligning to TRBD1. The V segment lost 5 bases and the J segment 8 bases; nucleotides outside the gene matches: 7. Germline V gene lookup returns CDR1 SEHNR and CDR2 FQNEAQ (reference sequence). The CDR3 loop spans 14 amino acids. CDR3 nucleotides: TGTGCCAGCAGCCCCGGACAGGGCGAGGAAAAACTGTTTTTT. Protein: CASSPGQGEEKLFF.

This chain links TRBV7-9 with TRBJ2-1, with D perhaps being TRBD1 or TRBD2 (5 bases each). CDR1 and CDR2 (germline): SEHNR, FQNEAQ (reference sequence). The V end lost 4 bases, the J end lost 4 bases, and 14 bases lay between the germline ends. The CDR3 spans 15 residues. The CDR3 protein is CASSSPGTVYNEQFF. The CDR3 coding sequence is TGTGCCAGCAGCTCCCCCGGGACGGTATACAATGAGCAGTTCTTC.

V gene TRBV27 combines with J gene TRBJ2-7; D is unclear. CDR1 and CDR2 from the germline V gene are MNHEY and SMNVEV (reference sequence). This CDR3 contains 15 residues. Trimming stripped 3 bases from V and 0 bases from J, with 12 bases between. The CDR3 here is CASSFWHASSYEQYF. The DNA for the CDR3 is TGTGCCAGCAGTTTCTGGCACGCTAGCTCCTACGAGCAGTACTTC.

The J gene is TRBJ2-1, the V gene TRBV19; D not certain. Germline-derived CDR1 and CDR2 are LNHDA and SQIVND (reference sequence). The V end was cut by 1 base, the J end by 3 bases, with 10 bases between. The CDR3 is 15 residues long. The CDR3 loop reads CASSIARRNYNEQFF. The CDR3 bases are TGTGCCAGTAGTATAGCACGGCGGAACTACAATGAGCAGTTCTTC.

CDR3 coding DNA: TGTGCCAGCAGCTTGGGGGTCTCCAAAGGGACTGAAGCTTTCTTT. Protein product: CASSLGVSKGTEAFF. The chain employs TRBV5-6 and TRBJ1-1; D gene unclear. V was cut by 0 bases and J by 5 bases, with 14 bases left in between. Germline values: CDR1 SGHDT, CDR2 YYEEEE. This CDR3 comprises 15 residues.

The chain recombines TRBV7-9 with TRBJ2-5; the D is unclear. The DNA matches TRBJ2-7 better at its end, which makes the J call doubtful. This CDR3 comprises 11 residues. In germline, CDR1 is SEHNR, CDR2 FQNEAQ (reference sequence). The CDR3 region has the DNA TGTGCCAGCAGCCCAATCTACGAGCAGTACTTC. It specifies CASSPIYEQYF.

The chain links TRBV29-1 to TRBJ2-5; no clear D. The CDR3 is made up of 11 amino acids. V was trimmed by 7 bases and J by 5 bases, leaving 11 bases between them. Germline CDR1 SQVTM, CDR2 ANQGSEA. The CDR3 DNA follows: TGCAGCGGCCAGGTCGAGGAGACCCAGTACTTC. Translating it yields CSGQVEETQYF.

The J gene is TRBJ2-7, the V gene TRBV6-6; D is possibly TRBD2 (5 bases). The germline V and J ends were trimmed by 7 bases and 1 base, with 14 bases remaining between them. From germline, CDR1 is MNHNY and CDR2 SVGAGI (reference sequence). There are 14 residues in the CDR3. CDR3: CASTPRVGSYEQYF. DNA of the CDR3: TGTGCCAGCACCCCGCGGGTCGGGTCCTACGAGCAGTACTTC.

The chain uses TRBV6-5 and TRBJ2-3, with D perhaps matching TRBD1 or TRBD2 (5 bases each). The length of the CDR3 is 15 residues. Germline CDR1 reads MNHEY; CDR2 reads SVGAGI. The ends were cut back, 4 bases at V and 3 bases at J, with 14 bases in the middle. CDR3 sequence (DNA): TGTGCCAGCAGTTGGACCCGGGGCGCAACAGATACGCAGTATTTT. Its protein product is CASSWTRGATDTQYF.

The chain couples TRBV5-1 to TRBJ2-1; TRBD1 agrees at 9 bases. The CDR3 is made up of 15 amino acids. Germline lookup yields CDR1 SGHRS and CDR2 YFSETQ. The V and J ends lost 4 bases and 8 bases, in that order; junction bases with no gene match: 10. CDR3 in DNA: TGCGCCAGCAGCCCAGACGGGACAGGGTTCTATGAGCAGTTCTTC. Its translation: CASSPDGTGFYEQFF.

The chain combines TRBV7-9 with TRBJ2-1, with 9 bases lining up with TRBD2. This CDR3 spans 17 amino acids. Looked up from germline, CDR1 is SEHNR and CDR2 is FQNEAQ (reference sequence). V lost 4 bases to trimming and J lost 8 bases; unmatched junction nucleotides: 15. The DNA of the CDR3 is TGTGCCAGCAGCTCGGGGGCCGGGACTAGCAGGGCCTATGAGCAGTTCTTC. As protein: CASSSGAGTSRAYEQFF. Combining the CDR3 with reference TRBV7-9 and TRBJ2-1 gives the whole variable domain DTGVSQNPRHKITKRGQNVTFRCDPISEHNRLYWYRQTLGQGPEFLTYFQNEAQLEKSRLLSDRFSAERPKGSFSTLEIQRTEQGDSAMYLCASSSGAGTSRAYEQFFGPGTRLTVL.

This chain joins TRBV6-6 and TRBJ1-4; perhaps TRBD1 as D (5 bases). The germline V gene has CDR1 MNHNY and CDR2 SVGAGI (reference sequence). V was trimmed by 0 bases and J by 8 bases, leaving 13 bases between them. The CDR3 length is 15 residues. The CDR3 reads CASSYSMAGVEKLFF. DNA for the CDR3: TGTGCCAGCAGTTACTCGATGGCGGGGGTCGAAAAACTGTTTTTT.

This clone was counted a few times. Other DNA sequences in the same sample also yield this CDR3. The chain couples TRBV9 to TRBJ1-5, with no clear D. The CDR3 totals 13 residues. Germline V gene sequence: CDR1 SGDLS, CDR2 YYNGEE. With 2 bases removed from V and 3 bases from J, the gap between germline ends came to 6 bases. CDR3 nucleotide sequence: TGTGCCAGCAGCGTGGACCCCAATCAGCCCCAGCATTTT. Translation: CASSVDPNQPQHF.

The V gene is TRBV28, the J gene TRBJ2-7; 8 nucleotides align to TRBD1. In germline, CDR1 is MDHEN, CDR2 SYDVKM. V trimming: 5 bases; J trimming: 0 bases; junction bases outside the gene matches: 6. The CDR3 totals 15 residues. The CDR3 nucleotides read TGTGCCAGCAGTGGGGACAGGCCGCACTCCTACGAGCAGTACTTC. Translated: CASSGDRPHSYEQYF.